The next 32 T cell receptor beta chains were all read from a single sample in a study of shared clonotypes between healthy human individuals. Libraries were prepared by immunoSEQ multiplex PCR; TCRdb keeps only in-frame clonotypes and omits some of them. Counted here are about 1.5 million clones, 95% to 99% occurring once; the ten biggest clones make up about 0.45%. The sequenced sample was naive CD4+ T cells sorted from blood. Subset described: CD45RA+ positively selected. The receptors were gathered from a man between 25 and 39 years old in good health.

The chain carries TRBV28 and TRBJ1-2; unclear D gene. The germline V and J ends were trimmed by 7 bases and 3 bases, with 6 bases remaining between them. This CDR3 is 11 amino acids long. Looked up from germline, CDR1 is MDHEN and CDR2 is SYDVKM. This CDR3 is CASKEHYGYTF. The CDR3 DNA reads TGTGCCAGCAAGGAGCACTATGGCTACACCTTC.

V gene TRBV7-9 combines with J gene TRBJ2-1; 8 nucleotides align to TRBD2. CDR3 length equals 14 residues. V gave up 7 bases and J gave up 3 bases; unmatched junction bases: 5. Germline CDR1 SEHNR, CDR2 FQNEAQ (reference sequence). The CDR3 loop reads CASTQRELYNEQFF. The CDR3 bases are TGTGCCAGCACCCAGCGGGAGCTCTACAATGAGCAGTTCTTC.

CDR3 in DNA: TGTGCCAGTAGCGACAGGGGTAGTAGCAATCAGCCCCAGCATTTT. It codes for CASSDRGSSNQPQHF. The V gene is TRBV19, the J gene TRBJ1-5; TRBD1 aligns across 8 bases. The CDR3 is 15 residues long. Germline CDR1 LNHDA, CDR2 SQIVND (reference sequence). J lost 0 bases, V lost 6 bases, and 4 bases had no gene match.

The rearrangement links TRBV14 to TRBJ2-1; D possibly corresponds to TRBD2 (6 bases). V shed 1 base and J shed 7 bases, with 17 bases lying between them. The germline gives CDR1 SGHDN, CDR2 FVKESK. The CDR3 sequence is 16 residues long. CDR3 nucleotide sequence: TGTGCCAGCAGCCAAGTCGTTGGAGGGCCTCGAAATGAGCAGTTCTTC. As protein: CASSQVVGGPRNEQFF.

In nucleotides, the CDR3 is TGCGCCAGCAGCCAATCCTCCCAAGGTTACGAGCAGTACTTC. Protein: CASSQSSQGYEQYF. The J gene is TRBJ2-7, the V gene TRBV4-3; D gene unclear. Per the germline V gene, CDR1 is LGHNA and CDR2 is YSLEER. Deletions cut 2 bases from V and 4 bases from J, with 12 bases between. The CDR3 consists of 14 residues.

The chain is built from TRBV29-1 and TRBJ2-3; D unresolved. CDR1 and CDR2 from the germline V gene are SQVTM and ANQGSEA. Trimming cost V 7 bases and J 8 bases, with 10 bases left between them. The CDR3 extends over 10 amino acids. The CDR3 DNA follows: TGCAGCGCCACCACCGGTACGCAGTATTTT. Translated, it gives CSATTGTQYF.

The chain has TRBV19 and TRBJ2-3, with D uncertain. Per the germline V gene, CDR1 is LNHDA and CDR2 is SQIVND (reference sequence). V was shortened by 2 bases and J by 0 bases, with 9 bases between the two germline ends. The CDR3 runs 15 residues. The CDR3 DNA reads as TGTGCCAGTAGTATACAAGGCCTCAGCACAGATACGCAGTATTTT. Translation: CASSIQGLSTDTQYF.

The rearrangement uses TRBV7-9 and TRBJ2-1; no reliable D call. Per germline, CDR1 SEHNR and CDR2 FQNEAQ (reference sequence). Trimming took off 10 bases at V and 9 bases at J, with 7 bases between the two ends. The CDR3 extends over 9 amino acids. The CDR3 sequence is CATSAEQFF. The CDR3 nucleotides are TGTGCCACCTCTGCTGAGCAGTTCTTC. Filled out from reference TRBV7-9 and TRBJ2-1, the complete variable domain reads DTGVSQNPRHKITKRGQNVTFRCDPISEHNRLYWYRQTLGQGPEFLTYFQNEAQLEKSRLLSDRFSAERPKGSFSTLEIQRTEQGDSAMYLCATSAEQFFGPGTRLTVL.

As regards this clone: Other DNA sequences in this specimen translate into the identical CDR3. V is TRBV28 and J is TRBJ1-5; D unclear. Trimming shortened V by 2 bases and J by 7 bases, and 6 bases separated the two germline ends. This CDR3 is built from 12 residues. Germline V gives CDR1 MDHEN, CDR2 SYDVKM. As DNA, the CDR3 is TGTGCCAGCAGTTTACTGGGGCAGCCCCAGCATTTT. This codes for CASSLLGQPQHF.

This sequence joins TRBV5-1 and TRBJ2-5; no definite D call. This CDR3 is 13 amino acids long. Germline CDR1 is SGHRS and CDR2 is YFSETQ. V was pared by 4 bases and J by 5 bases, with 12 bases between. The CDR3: CASSMDVVETQYF. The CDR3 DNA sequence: TGCGCCAGCAGCATGGACGTGGTGGAGACCCAGTACTTC.

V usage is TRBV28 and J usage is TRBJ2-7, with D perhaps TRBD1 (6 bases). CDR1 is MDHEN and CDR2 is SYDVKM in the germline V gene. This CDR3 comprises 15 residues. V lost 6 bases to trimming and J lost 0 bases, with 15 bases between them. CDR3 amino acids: CASRTDRSISYEQYF. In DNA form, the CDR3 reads TGTGCCAGCAGGACCGACAGGTCAATCTCCTACGAGCAGTACTTC.

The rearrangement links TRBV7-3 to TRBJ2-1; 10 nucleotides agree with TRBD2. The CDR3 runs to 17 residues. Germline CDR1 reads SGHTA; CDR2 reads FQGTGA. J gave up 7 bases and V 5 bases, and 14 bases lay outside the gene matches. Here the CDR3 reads CASSPNPGLAPRNEQFF. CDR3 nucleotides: TGTGCCAGCAGCCCAAACCCGGGACTAGCGCCCCGGAATGAGCAGTTCTTC.

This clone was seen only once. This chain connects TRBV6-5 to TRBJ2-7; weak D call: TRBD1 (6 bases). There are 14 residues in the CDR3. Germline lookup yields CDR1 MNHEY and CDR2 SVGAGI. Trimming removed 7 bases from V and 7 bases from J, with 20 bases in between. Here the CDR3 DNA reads TGTGCCAGCAAGTTAGGGCTACAGGGTTGGGAGCAGTACTTC. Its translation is CASKLGLQGWEQYF.

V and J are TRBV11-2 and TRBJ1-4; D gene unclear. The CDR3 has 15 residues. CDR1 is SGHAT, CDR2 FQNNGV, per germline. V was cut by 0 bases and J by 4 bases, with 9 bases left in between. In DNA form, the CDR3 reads TGTGCCAGCAGCTTAGATCGTCAACTTAATGAAAAACTGTTTTTT. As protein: CASSLDRQLNEKLFF.

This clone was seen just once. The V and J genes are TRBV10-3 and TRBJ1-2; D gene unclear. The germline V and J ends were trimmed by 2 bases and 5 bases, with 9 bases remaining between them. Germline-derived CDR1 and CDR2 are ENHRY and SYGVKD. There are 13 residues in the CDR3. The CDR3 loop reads CAISEGVWYGYTF. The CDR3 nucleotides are TGTGCCATCAGTGAGGGGGTTTGGTATGGCTACACCTTC.

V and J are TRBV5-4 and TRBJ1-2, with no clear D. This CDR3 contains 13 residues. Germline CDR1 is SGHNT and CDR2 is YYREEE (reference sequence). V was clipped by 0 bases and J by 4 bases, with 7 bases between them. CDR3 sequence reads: CASSLAVSYGYTF. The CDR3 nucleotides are TGTGCCAGCAGCTTGGCCGTAAGCTATGGCTACACCTTC.

The CDR3 bases are TGTGCCAGCTCACCCGGACTAGCGGGAGTATTCGATGAGCAGTTCTTC. This encodes CASSPGLAGVFDEQFF. The chain recombines TRBV18 with TRBJ2-1; 13 positions match TRBD2. The CDR3 has 16 amino acids. Germline V lookup: CDR1 KGHSH, CDR2 LQKENI. The V gene end was trimmed by 3 bases and the J gene end by 8 bases; junction bases not matched to a gene: 7.

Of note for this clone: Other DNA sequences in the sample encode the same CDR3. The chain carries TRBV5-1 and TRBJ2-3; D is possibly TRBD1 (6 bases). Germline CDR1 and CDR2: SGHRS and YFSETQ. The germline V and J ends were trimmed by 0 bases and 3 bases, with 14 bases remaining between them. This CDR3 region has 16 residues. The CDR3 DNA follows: TGCGCCAGCAGCTTGGGGACCGGCAGGGGAACAGATACGCAGTATTTT. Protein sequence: CASSLGTGRGTDTQYF.

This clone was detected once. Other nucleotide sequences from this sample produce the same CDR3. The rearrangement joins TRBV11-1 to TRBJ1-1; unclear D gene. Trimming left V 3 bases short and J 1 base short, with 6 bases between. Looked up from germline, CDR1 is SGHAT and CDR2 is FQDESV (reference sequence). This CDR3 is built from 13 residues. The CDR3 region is CASSFGPNTEAFF. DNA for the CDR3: TGTGCCAGCAGCTTTGGACCGAACACTGAAGCTTTCTTT.

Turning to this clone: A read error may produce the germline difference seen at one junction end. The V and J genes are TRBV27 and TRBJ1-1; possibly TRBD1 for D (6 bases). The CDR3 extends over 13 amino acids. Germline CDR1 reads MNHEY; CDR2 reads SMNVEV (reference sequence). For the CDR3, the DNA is TGTGCCAGCCGAGGTGGGGGGGGCGACTACACGTGGTTT. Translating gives CASRGGGGDYTWF.

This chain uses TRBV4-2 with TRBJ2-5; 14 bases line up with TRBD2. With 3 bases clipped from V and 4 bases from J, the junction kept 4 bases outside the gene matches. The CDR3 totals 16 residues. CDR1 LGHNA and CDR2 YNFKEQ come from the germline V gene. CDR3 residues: CASSQGLAGEVETQYF. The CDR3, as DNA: TGTGCCAGCAGCCAGGGACTAGCGGGAGAGGTAGAGACCCAGTACTTC.

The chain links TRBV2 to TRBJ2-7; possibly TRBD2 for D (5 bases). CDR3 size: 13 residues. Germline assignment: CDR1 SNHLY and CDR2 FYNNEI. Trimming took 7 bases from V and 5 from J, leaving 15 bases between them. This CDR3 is CASNIGIADEQYF. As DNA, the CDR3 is TGTGCCAGCAACATCGGGATTGCCGACGAGCAGTACTTC.

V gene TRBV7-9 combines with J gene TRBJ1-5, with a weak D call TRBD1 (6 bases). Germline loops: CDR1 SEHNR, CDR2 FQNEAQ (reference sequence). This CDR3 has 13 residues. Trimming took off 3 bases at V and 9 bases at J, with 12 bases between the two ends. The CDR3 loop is CASSFSGAGPQHF. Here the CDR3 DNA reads TGTGCCAGCAGCTTCTCGGGGGCTGGGCCCCAGCATTTT.

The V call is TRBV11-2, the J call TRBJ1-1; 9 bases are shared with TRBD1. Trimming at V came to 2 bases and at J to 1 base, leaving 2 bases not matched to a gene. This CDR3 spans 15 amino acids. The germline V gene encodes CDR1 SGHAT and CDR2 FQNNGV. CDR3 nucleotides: TGTGCCAGCAGCTTAACGGGACAGGGGAACACTGAAGCTTTCTTT. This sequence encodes CASSLTGQGNTEAFF.

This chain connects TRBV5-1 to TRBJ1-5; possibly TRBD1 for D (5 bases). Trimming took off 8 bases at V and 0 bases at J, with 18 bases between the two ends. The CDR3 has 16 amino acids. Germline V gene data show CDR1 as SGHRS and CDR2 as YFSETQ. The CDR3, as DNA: TGCGCCAGTACCCGGGACGTCCTTACTAGCAATCAGCCCCAGCATTTT. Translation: CASTRDVLTSNQPQHF.

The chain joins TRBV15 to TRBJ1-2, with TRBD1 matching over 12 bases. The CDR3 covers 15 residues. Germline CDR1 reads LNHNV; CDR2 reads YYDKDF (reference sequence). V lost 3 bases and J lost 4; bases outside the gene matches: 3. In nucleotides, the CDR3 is TGTGCCACCAGCAGCCGGGACAGGGGGCCCTATGGCTACACCTTC. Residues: CATSSRDRGPYGYTF.

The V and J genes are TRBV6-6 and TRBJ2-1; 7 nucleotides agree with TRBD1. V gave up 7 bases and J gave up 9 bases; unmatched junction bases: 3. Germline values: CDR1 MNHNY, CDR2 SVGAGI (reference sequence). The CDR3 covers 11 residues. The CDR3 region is CASKGAREQFF. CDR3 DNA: TGTGCCAGCAAGGGGGCTCGTGAGCAGTTCTTC.

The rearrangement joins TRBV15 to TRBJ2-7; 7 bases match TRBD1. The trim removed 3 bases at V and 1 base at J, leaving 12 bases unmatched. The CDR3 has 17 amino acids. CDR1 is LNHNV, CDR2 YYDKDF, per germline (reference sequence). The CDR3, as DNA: TGTGCCACCAGCAGGGACCGGGGACAGCTCCTATCCTACGAGCAGTACTTC. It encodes CATSRDRGQLLSYEQYF. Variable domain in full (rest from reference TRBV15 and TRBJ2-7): DAMVIQNPRYQVTQFGKPVTLSCSQTLNHNVMYWYQQKSSQAPKLLFHYYDKDFNNEADTPDNFQSRRPNTSFCFLDIRSPGLGDTAMYLCATSRDRGQLLSYEQYFGPGTRLTVT.

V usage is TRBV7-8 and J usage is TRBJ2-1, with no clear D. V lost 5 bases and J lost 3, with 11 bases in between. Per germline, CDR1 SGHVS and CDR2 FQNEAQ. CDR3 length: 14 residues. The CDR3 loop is CASSPTLGYNEQFF. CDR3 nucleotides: TGTGCCAGCAGCCCGACTTTGGGCTACAATGAGCAGTTCTTC.

As DNA, the CDR3 is TGTGCCAGCAGCCCGAGGACTAGCGGGAAGGGCCAGGGTGAGCAGTTCTTC. Residues: CASSPRTSGKGQGEQFF. The chain is built from TRBV7-9 and TRBJ2-1, with 12 bases lining up with TRBD2. CDR3 length equals 17 residues. Trimming at V came to 5 bases and at J to 9 bases, leaving 14 bases not matched to a gene. The germline gives CDR1 SEHNR, CDR2 FQNEAQ (reference sequence). The whole variable domain, remainder taken from reference TRBV7-9 and TRBJ2-1, is DTGVSQNPRHKITKRGQNVTFRCDPISEHNRLYWYRQTLGQGPEFLTYFQNEAQLEKSRLLSDRFSAERPKGSFSTLEIQRTEQGDSAMYLCASSPRTSGKGQGEQFFGPGTRLTVL.

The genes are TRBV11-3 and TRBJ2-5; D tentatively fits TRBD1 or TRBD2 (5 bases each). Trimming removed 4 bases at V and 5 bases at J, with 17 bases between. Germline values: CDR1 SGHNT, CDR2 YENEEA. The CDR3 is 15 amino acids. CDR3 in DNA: TGTGCCAGCAGCTCGGGACGCCTCATCGGGGAGACCCAGTACTTC. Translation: CASSSGRLIGETQYF.

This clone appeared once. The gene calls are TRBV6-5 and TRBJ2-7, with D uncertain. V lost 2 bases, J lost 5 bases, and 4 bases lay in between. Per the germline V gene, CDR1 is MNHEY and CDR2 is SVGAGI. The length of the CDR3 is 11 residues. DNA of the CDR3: TGTGCCAGCAGTTACGGGGACGAGCAGTACTTC. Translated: CASSYGDEQYF.